These T cell receptor beta chains were read from a single sample in a study of T cells in Graves' hyperthyroidism and ophthalmopathy. One entry per CDR3 protein results from TCRdb running MiXCR on the multiplex PCR reads. The data hold over 300,000 distinct CDR3 sequences, with about 15% observed a single time. The sequenced material came from blood. The source is a woman aged 60-75 years with Graves' hyperthyroidism. CDR3s include the opening cysteine and the closing phenylalanine or tryptophan. D genes are given only for firm matches. The size field is filled for only some rows; it gives once, few, many or a size class.

V: TRBV5-1
D: .
size: many
J: TRBJ2-7
DNA: TGCGCCAGCAGCTTGGGACAGGAGGGGTACGAGCAGTACTTC
CDR3: CASSLGQEGYEQYF

V: TRBV30
D: .
size: many
J: TRBJ1-5
DNA: TGTGCCTGGTCCACCCTGCGCAATCAGCCCCAGCATTTT
CDR3: CAWSTLRNQPQHF

V: TRBV24-1
D: .
size: many
J: TRBJ1-5
DNA: TGTGCCACCAGTCCTGCGGCAGGAGCATTAAGCAATCAGCCCCAGCATTTT
CDR3: CATSPAAGALSNQPQHF

V: TRBV6-2/TRBV6-3
D: TRBD1
size: .
J: TRBJ1-5
DNA: TGTGCCAGCAGTTACCCACCAATGACAGGGAGAAATAGCAATCAGCCCCAGCATTTT
CDR3: CASSYPPMTGRNSNQPQHF

V: TRBV12-5
D: .
size: many
J: TRBJ1-3
DNA: TGTGCTAGTGGTCCTCCTTCAGGGAGATCTGGAAACACCATATATTTT
CDR3: CASGPPSGRSGNTIYF

V: TRBV2
D: TRBD2
size: many
J: TRBJ2-5
DNA: TGTGCCAGCAGTGAAAGGACTAGCGGGTTAGGGGAAGAGACCCAGTACTTC
CDR3: CASSERTSGLGEETQYF

V: TRBV3-1
D: .
size: many
J: TRBJ1-6
DNA: TGTGCCAGCAGCCCCGCCGCGGGATCACCCCTCCACTTT
CDR3: CASSPAAGSPLHF

V: TRBV5-1
D: .
size: few
J: TRBJ1-2
DNA: TGCGCCAGCAGCTTGGTGGGGCCCCGAGGCTACACCTTC
CDR3: CASSLVGPRGYTF

V: TRBV10-3
D: TRBD1
size: .
J: TRBJ2-6
DNA: TGTGCCATCAGAGTACAGGGGGACGACGTCCTGACTTTC
CDR3: CAIRVQGDDVLTF

V: TRBV27
D: .
size: many
J: TRBJ2-3
DNA: TGTGCCAGCAGTTTCCCCACGGCCACAGATACGCAGTATTTT
CDR3: CASSFPTATDTQYF

V: TRBV5-1
D: .
size: .
J: TRBJ2-7
DNA: TGCGTCAGCAGCGCGACGGGGCCCTGGAGCTACGAGCAGTACTTC
CDR3: CVSSATGPWSYEQYF

V: TRBV6-4
D: .
size: few
J: TRBJ1-1
DNA: TGTGCCAGCAGTGACTCTCTTTTTCACACTGAAGCTTTCTTT
CDR3: CASSDSLFHTEAFF

V: TRBV28
D: TRBD1
size: many
J: TRBJ1-2
DNA: TGTGCCAGCAGTTTGTTGGGACAGGGGCACTATGGCTACACCTTC
CDR3: CASSLLGQGHYGYTF

V: TRBV3-1
D: .
size: many
J: TRBJ1-4
DNA: TGTGCCAGCAGCCTCGGATCGGGGGAAAAACTGTTTTTT
CDR3: CASSLGSGEKLFF

V: TRBV28
D: TRBD2
size: many
J: TRBJ2-7
DNA: TGTGCCAGCAGTGGGGGGGAAGGATCCTACGAGCAGTACTTC
CDR3: CASSGGEGSYEQYF

V: TRBV6-5
D: .
size: .
J: TRBJ1-4
DNA: TGTGCCAGCAGTTATTTGAGCCTAGAAAAACTGTTTTTT
CDR3: CASSYLSLEKLFF

V: TRBV4-1
D: .
size: many
J: TRBJ2-1
DNA: TGCGCCAGCAGCCGCGTCGGAGTAACCGCCTACAATGAGCAGTTCTTC
CDR3: CASSRVGVTAYNEQFF

V: TRBV2
D: TRBD2
size: many
J: TRBJ2-3
DNA: TGTGCCAGCAGTGCAAGGGCTAGCGGACGCACAGATACGCAGTATTTT
CDR3: CASSARASGRTDTQYF

V: TRBV7-3
D: .
size: many
J: TRBJ2-7
DNA: TGTGCCAGCAGCCCCGGACAGTTTTCCTACGAGCAGTACTTC
CDR3: CASSPGQFSYEQYF

V: TRBV18
D: TRBD1
size: many
J: TRBJ1-1
DNA: TGTGCCAGCCTACGGACAGGGGCGAACGTGTACACTGAAGCTTTCTTT
CDR3: CASLRTGANVYTEAFF

V: TRBV27
D: TRBD2
size: many
J: TRBJ2-1
DNA: TGTGCCAGCAGTTATAAATGGGAGGGCCTTCAGGGTGAGCAGTTCTTC
CDR3: CASSYKWEGLQGEQFF

V: TRBV10-3
D: TRBD2
size: .
J: TRBJ2-2
DNA: TGTGCCATCAGTGAGTACGGACTAGCGGGAGTGACGAACACCGGGGAGCTGTTTTTT
CDR3: CAISEYGLAGVTNTGELFF

V: TRBV5-6
D: .
size: many
J: TRBJ2-7
DNA: TGTGCCAGCAGCTTGGAAGGGGGACTACCACTTTACGAGCAGTACTTC
CDR3: CASSLEGGLPLYEQYF

V: TRBV20-1
D: .
size: many
J: TRBJ2-7
DNA: TGCAGTGCTAGGGGGTGGGGGCGCCACGAGCAGTACTTC
CDR3: CSARGWGRHEQYF

V: TRBV19
D: TRBD2
size: .
J: TRBJ2-1
DNA: TGTGCCAGTAGTCAAAATCCGGGACTAGCGGGGAACAATGAGCAGTTCTTC
CDR3: CASSQNPGLAGNNEQFF

V: TRBV20-1
D: .
size: many
J: TRBJ2-1
DNA: TGCAGTGCTACGCTCCCAGGCCCTTTTTATTACAATGAGCAGTTCTTC
CDR3: CSATLPGPFYYNEQFF

V: TRBV5-1
D: .
size: many
J: TRBJ1-1
DNA: TGCGCCAGCAGATACACAGAGACTGAAGCTTTCTTT
CDR3: CASRYTETEAFF

V: TRBV6-5
D: .
size: few
J: TRBJ2-2
DNA: TGTGCCGGCAGTTACCAGGGCGTCGGGGAGCTGTTTTTT
CDR3: CAGSYQGVGELFF

V: TRBV5-1
D: TRBD2
size: .
J: TRBJ2-1
DNA: TGCGCCAGCAGCGGGGGGGGTCCCGGGCGCCTTTTCTACAATGAGCAGTTCTTC
CDR3: CASSGGGPGRLFYNEQFF

V: TRBV29-1
D: .
size: many
J: TRBJ2-1
DNA: TGCAGCGTGGCCCGGACCGGAGTTACGAATGAGCAGTTCTTC
CDR3: CSVARTGVTNEQFF

V: TRBV2
D: .
size: many
J: TRBJ1-2
DNA: TGTGCCAGCAGTGAACAACAGGGTGGGTATGGCTACACCTTC
CDR3: CASSEQQGGYGYTF

V: TRBV7-2
D: .
size: many
J: TRBJ1-6
DNA: TGTGCCAGCAGCTTAATTCGGATATTGGGATCCTATAATTCACCCCTCCACTTT
CDR3: CASSLIRILGSYNSPLHF

V: TRBV27
D: TRBD1
size: medium-sized
J: TRBJ2-7
DNA: TGTGCCTCGGGACAGGGGGCCCTCTACGAGCAGTACTTC
CDR3: CASGQGALYEQYF

V: TRBV29-1
D: TRBD2
size: few
J: TRBJ2-3
DNA: TGCAGCGTGAACCGGGACTACGCCACAGATACGCAGTATTTT
CDR3: CSVNRDYATDTQYF

V: TRBV6-1
D: TRBD2
size: many
J: TRBJ2-1
DNA: TGTGCCAGCAGAGGGGGGACTAGCTCCTACAATGAGCAGTTCTTC
CDR3: CASRGGTSSYNEQFF

V: TRBV19
D: TRBD1
size: few
J: TRBJ1-2
DNA: TGTGCCAGTAGTATCGACAGGGAGGGCTATGGCTACACCTTC
CDR3: CASSIDREGYGYTF

V: TRBV20-1
D: TRBD1
size: many
J: TRBJ2-1
DNA: TGCAGTGCTCAGGACAGGATTTCCGCCGGTGAGCAGTTCTTC
CDR3: CSAQDRISAGEQFF

V: TRBV3-1
D: TRBD1
size: many
J: TRBJ1-2
DNA: TGTGCCAGCAGCCAAGCGACAGGGGACGGCTACACCTTC
CDR3: CASSQATGDGYTF

V: TRBV7-9
D: TRBD1
size: many
J: TRBJ1-2
DNA: TGTGCCAGCAGCCTCAGGACAGGGAGCGATGGCTACACCTTC
CDR3: CASSLRTGSDGYTF

V: TRBV7-2
D: TRBD1
size: .
J: TRBJ1-5
DNA: TGTGCCAGCAGCAAACGGGACAGGGGAGGGGATCAGCCCCAGCATTTT
CDR3: CASSKRDRGGDQPQHF

V: TRBV20-1
D: .
size: many
J: TRBJ1-1
DNA: TGCAGTGCTAGAGGGCTGGTTAAGGACACTGAAGCTTTCTTT
CDR3: CSARGLVKDTEAFF

V: TRBV3-1
D: .
size: many
J: TRBJ2-3
DNA: TGTGCCAGCAGCCAAGATCCCACGGTTAGCGGCAAAAGCACAGATACGCAGTATTTT
CDR3: CASSQDPTVSGKSTDTQYF

V: TRBV28
D: TRBD1
size: .
J: TRBJ2-7
DNA: TGTGCCAGCAGTTCGGGACAGGGGGCCAAGCAGTACTTC
CDR3: CASSSGQGAKQYF

V: TRBV4-2
D: .
size: few
J: TRBJ1-5
DNA: TGTGCCAGCAGCCAAGAGAGACTTGGCAATCAGCCCCAGCATTTT
CDR3: CASSQERLGNQPQHF

V: TRBV6-5
D: .
size: many
J: TRBJ2-3
DNA: TGTGCCAGCAGTTACTTCGGCCCTACAGATACGCAGTATTTT
CDR3: CASSYFGPTDTQYF

V: TRBV29-1
D: .
size: few
J: TRBJ1-2
DNA: TGCAGCACCCGAGAGGGGACTTATGGCTACACCTTC
CDR3: CSTREGTYGYTF

V: TRBV19
D: .
size: few
J: TRBJ2-1
DNA: TGTGCCAGTAGTATAGGAAAGGCTTCCTACAATGAGCAGTTCTTC
CDR3: CASSIGKASYNEQFF